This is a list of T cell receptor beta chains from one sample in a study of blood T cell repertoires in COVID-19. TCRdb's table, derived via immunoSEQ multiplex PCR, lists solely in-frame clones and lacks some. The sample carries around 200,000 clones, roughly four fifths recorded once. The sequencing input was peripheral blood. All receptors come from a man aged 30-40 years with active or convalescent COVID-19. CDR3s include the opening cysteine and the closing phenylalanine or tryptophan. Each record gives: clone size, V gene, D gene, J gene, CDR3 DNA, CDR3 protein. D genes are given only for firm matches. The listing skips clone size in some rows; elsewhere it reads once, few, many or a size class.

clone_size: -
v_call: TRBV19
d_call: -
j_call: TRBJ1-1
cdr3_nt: TGTGCCAGTAGTATACAAGGGGTGGGCACTGAAGCTTTCTTT
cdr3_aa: CASSIQGVGTEAFF

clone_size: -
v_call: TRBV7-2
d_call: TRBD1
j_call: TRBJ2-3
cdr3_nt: TGTGCCAGCAGCCCCACGGGACAGGGGACCGATACGCAGTATTTT
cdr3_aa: CASSPTGQGTDTQYF

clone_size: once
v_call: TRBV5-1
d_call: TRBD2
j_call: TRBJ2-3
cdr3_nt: TGCGCCAGCAGCTCGGGACTAGTTTCCACAGATACGCAGTATTTT
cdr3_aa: CASSSGLVSTDTQYF

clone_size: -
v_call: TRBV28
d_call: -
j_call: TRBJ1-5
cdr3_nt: TGTGCCAGCAACCTGCGAGAGGAGCCCCAGCATTTT
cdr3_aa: CASNLREEPQHF

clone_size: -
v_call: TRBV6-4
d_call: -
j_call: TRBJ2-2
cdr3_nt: TGTGCCAGCAGTGCCACCGGGACCGGGGAGCTGTTTTTT
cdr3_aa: CASSATGTGELFF

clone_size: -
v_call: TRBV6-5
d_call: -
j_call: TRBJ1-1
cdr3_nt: TGTGCCACCACGGCGTCGGGACATAACACTGAAGCTTTCTTT
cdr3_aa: CATTASGHNTEAFF

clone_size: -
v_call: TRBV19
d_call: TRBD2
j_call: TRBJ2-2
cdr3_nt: TGTGCCAGTATGACTAGCGGCTACACCGGGGAGCTGTTTTTT
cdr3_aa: CASMTSGYTGELFF

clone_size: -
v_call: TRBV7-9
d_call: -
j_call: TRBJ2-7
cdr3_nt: TGTGCCAGCAGCTGGAGGGGGCAGGGGCAGTACTTC
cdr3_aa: CASSWRGQGQYF

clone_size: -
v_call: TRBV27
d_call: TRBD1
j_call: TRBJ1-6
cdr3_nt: TGTGCCAGCAGTTTTTCGAGGGGGCGTAGCCAATCACCCCTCCACTTT
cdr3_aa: CASSFSRGRSQSPLHF

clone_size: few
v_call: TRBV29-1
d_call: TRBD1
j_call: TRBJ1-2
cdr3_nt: TGCAGCGTGGGGACAGGGGCCACCTATGGCTACACCTTC
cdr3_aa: CSVGTGATYGYTF

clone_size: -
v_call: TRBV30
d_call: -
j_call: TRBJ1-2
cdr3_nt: TGTGCCTGGAGGGTGAGGGTAAACCTGCGTGGCTACACCTTC
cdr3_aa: CAWRVRVNLRGYTF

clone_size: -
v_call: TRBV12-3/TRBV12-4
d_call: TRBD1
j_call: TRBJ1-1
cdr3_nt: TGTGCCAGCAGCCTTACAGGGGACACTGAAGCTTTCTTT
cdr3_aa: CASSLTGDTEAFF

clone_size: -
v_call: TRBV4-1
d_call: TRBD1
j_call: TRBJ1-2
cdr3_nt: TGCGCCAGCAGCCAAGGAGACCGGGACAGGGGGCTTGGCTACACCTTC
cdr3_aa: CASSQGDRDRGLGYTF

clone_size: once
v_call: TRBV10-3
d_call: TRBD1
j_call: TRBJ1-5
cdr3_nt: TGTGCCATCAGTGGGGGGACAGGGAGAACCCAGCATTTT
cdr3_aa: CAISGGTGRTQHF

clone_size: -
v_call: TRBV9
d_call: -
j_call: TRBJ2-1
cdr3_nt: TGTGCCAGCAGCCCGGTGGGTAGCGGTTACAATGAGCAGTTCTTC
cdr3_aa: CASSPVGSGYNEQFF

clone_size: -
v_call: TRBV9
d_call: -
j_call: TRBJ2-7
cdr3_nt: TGTGCCAGCAGCGACCGGGACAACCTCTCCTACGAGCAGTACTTC
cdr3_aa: CASSDRDNLSYEQYF